These 5 T cell receptor beta chains came from one sample sequenced in a study of shared clonotypes between healthy human individuals. Assay: immunoSEQ multiplex PCR; the TCRdb copy retains only in-frame clones and omits some. The sample lists about 1.5 million clones, nearly 99% seen once, with less than 0.55% in the top ten. The specimen sequenced was naive CD4+ T cells sorted from blood. Subset here: CD45RA+ positively selected. The receptors here all came from a man aged 25-45 years in good health.

This chain connects TRBV12-5 to TRBJ2-6; a possible D gene is TRBD1 (5 bases). This CDR3 has 18 residues. V was shortened by 5 bases and J by 5 bases, with 22 bases between the two germline ends. Germline assignment: CDR1 LGHNT and CDR2 FRNRAP. The CDR3 coding sequence is TGTGCTAGTGGTCGTCGACGTGCAGGACAAAGTCGGGCCAACGTCCTGACTTTC. Protein product: CASGRRRAGQSRANVLTF.

The chain has TRBV13 and TRBJ2-7; TRBD2 agrees at 16 bases. Germline-derived CDR1 and CDR2 are PRHDT and FYEKMQ (reference sequence). V shed 0 bases, J shed 3 bases, and the junction held 5 bases outside the gene matches. The CDR3 sequence is 18 residues long. CDR3 sequence (DNA): TGTGCCAGCAGCTTAGGCAAGGGACTAGCGGGAGGGAGCTACGAGCAGTACTTC. It codes for CASSLGKGLAGGSYEQYF.

V is TRBV28 and J is TRBJ2-7; no clear D gene. The CDR3 runs 15 residues. Looked up from germline, CDR1 is MDHEN and CDR2 is SYDVKM. V lost 6 bases and J 0 bases, leaving 15 bases between the germline ends. The DNA of the CDR3 is TGTGCCAGCAGCGAAAGCCCCCCGAGCTCCTACGAGCAGTACTTC. It encodes CASSESPPSSYEQYF.

This chain joins TRBV19 and TRBJ2-3; TRBD2 matches 10 bases. The CDR3 covers 15 residues. Trimming removed 6 bases from V and 6 bases from J; junction bases left unmatched: 9. The germline CDR1 and CDR2 sequences are LNHDA and SQIVND (reference sequence). The CDR3 spells CASSRVGAGGDTQYF. DNA for the CDR3: TGTGCCAGTAGCCGCGTAGGAGCGGGAGGGGATACGCAGTATTTT.

V usage is TRBV7-8 and J usage is TRBJ2-3; unclear D gene. This CDR3 contains 12 residues. Germline values: CDR1 SGHVS, CDR2 FQNEAQ. V was clipped by 5 bases and J by 6 bases, with 9 bases between them. CDR3 in DNA: TGTGCCAGCAGCCTCGGATGGGATACGCAGTATTTT. Its protein is CASSLGWDTQYF. Using reference TRBV7-8 and TRBJ2-3 for the parts outside the CDR3, the full variable domain is GAGVSQSPRYKVAKRGQDVALRCDPISGHVSLFWYQQALGQGPEFLTYFQNEAQLDKSGLPSDRFFAERPEGSVSTLKIQRTQQEDSAVYLCASSLGWDTQYFGPGTRLTVL.